This T cell receptor (beta chain) was profiled in a study of blood T cell repertoires in COVID-19. About the study: In each case, the material was cDNA or gDNA derived from T cells, B-cell-depleted T cells, or PBMCs.

Data came from immunoSEQ multiplex PCR; TCRdb stores just in-frame clones and leaves some out. The sample has 350,000 to 550,000 clones; roughly 89% are singletons. Trimming stripped 3 bases from V and 1 base from J, with 12 bases between. CDR3 size: 15 residues. Germline CDR1 and CDR2: SNHLY and FYNNEI. What was sequenced was peripheral blood. The rearrangement joins TRBV2 to TRBJ1-1, with D perhaps TRBD1 (5 bases). This sequence originates from a woman aged 25 to 39 with acute or convalescent COVID-19. The CDR3 sequence is CASSDVDTQNTEAFF. The CDR3 nucleotides read TGTGCCAGCAGTGATGTGGACACCCAGAACACTGAAGCTTTCTTT.